Listed below are T cell receptor beta chains from one sample, sequenced in a study of blood T cell repertoires in COVID-19. The method was immunoSEQ multiplex PCR; TCRdb's version includes in-frame clones alone and lacks a portion of them. The sample records 130,000 or so clones, around 83% being singletons. Sequencing input: peripheral blood. All receptors come from a human donor in a cohort sampled during active COVID-19. Each CDR3 is given with its conserved first and last residue. Fields, in order: V gene, J gene, CDR3 protein.

v_call: TRBV6-5; j_call: TRBJ2-3; cdr3_aa: CASSPTGGRADTQYF
v_call: TRBV28; j_call: TRBJ2-2; cdr3_aa: CASRGPVGELFF
v_call: TRBV7-9; j_call: TRBJ2-1; cdr3_aa: CASSSPTSGSGSSYNEQFF
v_call: TRBV6-4; j_call: TRBJ2-3; cdr3_aa: CASSGPGTDTQYF
v_call: TRBV6-5; j_call: TRBJ1-1; cdr3_aa: CASSYEGGRLTEAFF
v_call: TRBV6-1; j_call: TRBJ1-1; cdr3_aa: CASSEAGTENTEAFF
v_call: TRBV11-3; j_call: TRBJ2-1; cdr3_aa: CASSLDSGEQFF
v_call: TRBV25-1; j_call: TRBJ2-7; cdr3_aa: CASSLSYEQYF
v_call: TRBV7-2; j_call: TRBJ2-2; cdr3_aa: CASSLESTGELFF
v_call: TRBV25-1; j_call: TRBJ1-4; cdr3_aa: CASSEGGREKLFF
v_call: TRBV18; j_call: TRBJ1-6; cdr3_aa: CASSLNPGSQNSPLHF
v_call: TRBV19; j_call: TRBJ1-5; cdr3_aa: CASTGDSNQPQHF
v_call: TRBV5-4; j_call: TRBJ2-7; cdr3_aa: CASSRGLISYEQYF
v_call: TRBV18; j_call: TRBJ2-5; cdr3_aa: CASSPAGAGETQYF
v_call: TRBV5-1; j_call: TRBJ2-5; cdr3_aa: CASSSDGRNGETQYF
v_call: TRBV27; j_call: TRBJ2-2; cdr3_aa: CASSLRALGGELFF